The source of this T cell receptor (beta chain) is a study of T-cell memory formation after mild COVID-19. V was shortened by 0 bases and J by 7 bases, with 9 bases between the two germline ends. This CDR3 region has 12 residues. Germline V CDR1 and CDR2: GTSNPN, SVGIG (reference sequence). TCRdb reanalysed the 5' RACE reads using MiXCR and keeps one entry per CDR3 protein. The sample yields 300,000 to 400,000 distinct CDR3 sequences, around 13% seen once. This chain uses TRBV30 with TRBJ1-2; D is possibly TRBD1 (6 bases). The clonotype originates from a man aged 18-30 years who had mild COVID-19 (a few samples of this study predate the infection). Cell type and time point are not known. Sequenced: PBMCs or a T cell subset sorted from them (not recorded which). In DNA form, the CDR3 reads TGTGCCTGGAGTGTAAGCAGGGGTGGCTACACCTTC. It yields the protein CAWSVSRGGYTF.